The clone carrying this TCR beta chain has only a few counts. Its antigen is not identified. Some clones are missing from TCRdb's copy, which holds only in-frame ones; the method was immunoSEQ multiplex PCR. The sample lists about 160,000 clones, approximately 87% occurring once. This record comes from a study of cytomegalovirus exposure and HLA in healthy donors. On the study more broadly: The approximately 130 validation repertoires and the 666 first-cohort repertoires shared a platform, a later analysis reported. Study-wide results and caveats: The authors listed 180 or so TCR beta chains as cytomegalovirus-associated. Both high specificity and high sensitivity reportedly marked the classifier's diagnosis of cytomegalovirus status. According to a later analysis, TCR clusters from the first cohort tended to co-occur in the roughly 110 validation repertoires.

Trimming took 1 base from V and 11 from J; bases not matched to a gene: 4. The CDR3 loop spans 12 amino acids. Germline CDR1 and CDR2: GTSNPN and SVGIG (reference sequence). The chain joins TRBV30 to TRBJ1-1; TRBD1 matches 10 bases. This TCR came from a woman under 40 in good health and CMV-seronegative. The specimen was PBMCs. Here the CDR3 DNA reads TGTGCCTGGAGTGGGGGACAGGGGCGCGCTTTCTTT. Its protein is CAWSGGQGRAFF.